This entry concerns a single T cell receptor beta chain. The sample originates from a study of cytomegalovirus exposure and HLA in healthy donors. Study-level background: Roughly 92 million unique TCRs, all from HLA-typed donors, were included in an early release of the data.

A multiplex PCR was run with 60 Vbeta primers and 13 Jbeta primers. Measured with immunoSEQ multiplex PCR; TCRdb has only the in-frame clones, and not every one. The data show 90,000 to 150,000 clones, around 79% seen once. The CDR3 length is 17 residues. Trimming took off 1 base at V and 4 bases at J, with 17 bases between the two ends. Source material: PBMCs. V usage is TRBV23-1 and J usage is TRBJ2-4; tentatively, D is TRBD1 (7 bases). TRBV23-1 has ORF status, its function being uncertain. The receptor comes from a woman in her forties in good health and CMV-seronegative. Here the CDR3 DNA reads TGCGCCAGCAGTCAATTCAGGGGGGCGAGTAGGAAAAACATTCAGTACTTC. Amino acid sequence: CASSQFRGASRKNIQYF.